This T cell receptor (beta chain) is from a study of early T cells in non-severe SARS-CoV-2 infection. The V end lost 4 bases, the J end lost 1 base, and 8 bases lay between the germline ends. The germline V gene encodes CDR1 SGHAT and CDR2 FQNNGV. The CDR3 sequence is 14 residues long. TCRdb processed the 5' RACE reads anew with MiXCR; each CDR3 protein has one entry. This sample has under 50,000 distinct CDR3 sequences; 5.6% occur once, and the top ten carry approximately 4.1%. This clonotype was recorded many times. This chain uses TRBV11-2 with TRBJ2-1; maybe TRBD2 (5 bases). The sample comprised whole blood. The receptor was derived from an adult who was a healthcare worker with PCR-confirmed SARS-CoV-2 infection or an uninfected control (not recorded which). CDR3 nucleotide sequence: TGTGCCAGCAGCTGGGCGGGTTCCTACAATGAGCAGTTCTTC. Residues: CASSWAGSYNEQFF.